The source of this TCR beta chain is a study of blood T cell repertoires in COVID-19. Background on the study: Material from acute and convalescent COVID-19 was sourced from the United States, Italy and Spain.

V lost 6 bases and J 4 bases, leaving 4 bases between the germline ends. Germline loops: CDR1 MNHEY, CDR2 SMNVEV (reference sequence). This CDR3 contains 12 residues. Source study methods: Nucleated cell number was recorded as an estimate derived from reference gene primer amplification. Some clones are missing from TCRdb's copy, which holds only in-frame ones; the method was immunoSEQ multiplex PCR. V and J calls and clone size are as listed in that table; D and trimming were resolved from the DNA. The table lists under 250,000 clones, 70% to 90% of them singletons. The sequence came from a man aged 30-40 years with COVID-19, enrolled during active disease. This rearrangement joins TRBV27 to TRBJ1-6; no definite D call. The sample consisted of peripheral blood. CDR3 sequence reads: CASREYNSPLHF. The CDR3, as DNA: TGTGCCAGCAGGGAGTATAATTCACCCCTCCACTTT.